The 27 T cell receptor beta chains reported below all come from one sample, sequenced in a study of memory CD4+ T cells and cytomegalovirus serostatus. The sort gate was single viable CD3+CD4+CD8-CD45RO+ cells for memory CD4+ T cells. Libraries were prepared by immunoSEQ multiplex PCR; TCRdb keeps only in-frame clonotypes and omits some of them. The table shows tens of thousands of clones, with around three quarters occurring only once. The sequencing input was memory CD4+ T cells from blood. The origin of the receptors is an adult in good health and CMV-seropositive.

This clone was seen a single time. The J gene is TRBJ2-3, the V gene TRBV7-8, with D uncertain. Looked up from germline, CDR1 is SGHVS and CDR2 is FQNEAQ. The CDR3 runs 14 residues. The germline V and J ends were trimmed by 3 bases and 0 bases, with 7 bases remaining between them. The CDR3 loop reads CASSFDGSTDTQYF. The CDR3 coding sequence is TGTGCCAGCAGCTTTGATGGTAGCACAGATACGCAGTATTTT. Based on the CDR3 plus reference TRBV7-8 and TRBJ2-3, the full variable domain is GAGVSQSPRYKVAKRGQDVALRCDPISGHVSLFWYQQALGQGPEFLTYFQNEAQLDKSGLPSDRFFAERPEGSVSTLKIQRTQQEDSAVYLCASSFDGSTDTQYFGPGTRLTVL.

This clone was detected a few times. Here the CDR3 DNA reads TGTGCCAGCAGTGAATCCCCGGGACAGGGCGCCTATGGCTACACCTTC. Protein: CASSESPGQGAYGYTF. The rearrangement uses TRBV6-1 and TRBJ1-2, with 9 bases lining up with TRBD1. V dropped 2 bases and J dropped 4; count of bases not matched to a gene: 8. The CDR3 is made up of 16 amino acids. The germline V gene encodes CDR1 MNHNS and CDR2 SASEGT.

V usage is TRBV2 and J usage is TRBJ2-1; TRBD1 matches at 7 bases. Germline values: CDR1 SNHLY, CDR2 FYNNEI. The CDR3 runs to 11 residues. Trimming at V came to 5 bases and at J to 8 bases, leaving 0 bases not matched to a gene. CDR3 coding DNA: TGTGCCAGCAGTAGGGGGCATGAGCAGTTCTTC. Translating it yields CASSRGHEQFF.

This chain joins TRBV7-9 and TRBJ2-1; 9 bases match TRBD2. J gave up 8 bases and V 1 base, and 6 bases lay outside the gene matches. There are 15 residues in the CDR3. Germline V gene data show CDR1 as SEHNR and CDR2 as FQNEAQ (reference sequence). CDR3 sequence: CASSLGSSGNDEQFF. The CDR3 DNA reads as TGTGCCAGCAGCTTAGGGTCTAGCGGGAACGATGAGCAGTTCTTC.

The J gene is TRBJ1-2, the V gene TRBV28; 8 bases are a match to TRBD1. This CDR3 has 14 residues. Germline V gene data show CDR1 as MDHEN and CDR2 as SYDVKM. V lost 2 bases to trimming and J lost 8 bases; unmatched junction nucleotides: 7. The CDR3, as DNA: TGTGCCAGCAGTTTAGACCAGGGGGCGTTCGGCTACACCTTC. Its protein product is CASSLDQGAFGYTF.

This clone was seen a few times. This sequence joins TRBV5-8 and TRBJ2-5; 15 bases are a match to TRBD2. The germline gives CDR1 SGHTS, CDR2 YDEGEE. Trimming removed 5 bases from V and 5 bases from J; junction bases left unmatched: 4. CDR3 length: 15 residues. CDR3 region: CASSPGLAGGETQYF. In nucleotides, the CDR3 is TGTGCCAGCAGTCCGGGACTAGCGGGAGGTGAGACCCAGTACTTC.

The DNA for the CDR3 is TGTGCCTGGAGTGTATGGGGCCAAGCGGGAGGGCCTCGCACAGATACGCAGTATTTT. This translates into CAWSVWGQAGGPRTDTQYF. The chain has TRBV30 and TRBJ2-3; 10 nucleotides match TRBD2. J gave up 1 base and V 0 bases, and 13 bases lay outside the gene matches. The V gene's germline CDR1 is GTSNPN and CDR2 SVGIG (reference sequence). The CDR3 totals 19 residues.

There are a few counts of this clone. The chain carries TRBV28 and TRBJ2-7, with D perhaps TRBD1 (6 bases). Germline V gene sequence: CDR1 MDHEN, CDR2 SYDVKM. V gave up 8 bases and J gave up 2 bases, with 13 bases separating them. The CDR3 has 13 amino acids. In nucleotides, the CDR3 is TGTGCCAGCGCCGGGACACCGACCTACGAGCAGTACTTC. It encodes CASAGTPTYEQYF.

The CDR3 region has the DNA TGTGCCAGCTCACCCCGTAGCGGGAACGAGCAGTACGTC. Protein product: CASSPRSGNEQYV. The V and J genes are TRBV18 and TRBJ2-7; 8 nucleotides line up with TRBD2. This CDR3 is built from 13 residues. Germline CDR1 reads KGHSH; CDR2 reads LQKENI. The V segment lost 3 bases and the J segment 5 bases; nucleotides outside the gene matches: 3.

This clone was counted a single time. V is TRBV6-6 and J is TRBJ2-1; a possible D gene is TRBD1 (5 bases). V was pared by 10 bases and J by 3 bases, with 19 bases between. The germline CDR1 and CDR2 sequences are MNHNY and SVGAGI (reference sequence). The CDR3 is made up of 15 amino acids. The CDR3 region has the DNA TGTGCCACCCAGGGCGAGCTAATTGGCTACAATGAGCAGTTCTTC. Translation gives CATQGELIGYNEQFF.

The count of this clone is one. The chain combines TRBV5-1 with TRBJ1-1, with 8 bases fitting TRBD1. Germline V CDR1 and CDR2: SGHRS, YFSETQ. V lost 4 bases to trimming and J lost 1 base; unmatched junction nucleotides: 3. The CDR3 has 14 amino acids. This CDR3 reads CASSGTGGNTEAFF. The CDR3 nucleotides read TGCGCCAGCAGCGGAACAGGGGGGAACACTGAAGCTTTCTTT.

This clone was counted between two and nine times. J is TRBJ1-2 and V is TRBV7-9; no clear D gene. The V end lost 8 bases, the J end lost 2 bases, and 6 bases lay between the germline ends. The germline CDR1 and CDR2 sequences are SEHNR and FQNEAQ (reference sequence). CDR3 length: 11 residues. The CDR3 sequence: CASGQNYGYTF. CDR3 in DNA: TGTGCCAGCGGTCAAAACTATGGCTACACCTTC.

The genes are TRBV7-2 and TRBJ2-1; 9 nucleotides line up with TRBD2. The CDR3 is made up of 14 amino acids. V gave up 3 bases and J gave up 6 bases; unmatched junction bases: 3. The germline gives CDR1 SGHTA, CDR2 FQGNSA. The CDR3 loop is CASSFTSGSNEQFF. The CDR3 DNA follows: TGTGCCAGCAGCTTTACTAGCGGGTCCAATGAGCAGTTCTTC.

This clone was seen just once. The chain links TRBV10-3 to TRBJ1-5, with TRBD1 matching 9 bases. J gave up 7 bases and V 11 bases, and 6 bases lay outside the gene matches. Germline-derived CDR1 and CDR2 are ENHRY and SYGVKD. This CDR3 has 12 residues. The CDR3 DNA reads TGTGCCGCAAGGACAGGGGAACAGCCCCAGCATTTT. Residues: CAARTGEQPQHF.

The CDR3 DNA is TGTGCCAGCAGACCTACGGGGCCGGGGAAAACTGAAGCTTTCTTT. Amino acid sequence: CASRPTGPGKTEAFF. The chain joins TRBV7-2 to TRBJ1-1; TRBD1 is a possible D gene (5 bases). Germline loops: CDR1 SGHTA, CDR2 FQGNSA. The CDR3 spans 15 residues. V lost 6 bases to trimming and J lost 5 bases, with 19 bases between them.

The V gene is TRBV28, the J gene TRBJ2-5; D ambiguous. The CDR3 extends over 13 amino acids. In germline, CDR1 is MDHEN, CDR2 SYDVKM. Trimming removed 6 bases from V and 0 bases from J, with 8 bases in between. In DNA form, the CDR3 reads TGTGCCAGCAGCGCCCAGTACCAAGAGACCCAGTACTTC. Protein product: CASSAQYQETQYF.

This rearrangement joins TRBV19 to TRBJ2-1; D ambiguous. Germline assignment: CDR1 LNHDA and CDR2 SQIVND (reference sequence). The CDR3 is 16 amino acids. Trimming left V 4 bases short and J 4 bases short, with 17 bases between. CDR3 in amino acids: CASSTGGQKFYNEQFF. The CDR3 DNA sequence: TGTGCCAGTAGTACGGGTGGTCAGAAGTTTTACAATGAGCAGTTCTTC.

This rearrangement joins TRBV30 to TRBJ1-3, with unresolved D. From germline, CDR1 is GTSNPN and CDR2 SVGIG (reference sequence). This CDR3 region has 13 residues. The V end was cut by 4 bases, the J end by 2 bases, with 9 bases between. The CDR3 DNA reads TGTGCCTGGAACCGCCCTACTGGAAACACCATATATTTT. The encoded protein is CAWNRPTGNTIYF.

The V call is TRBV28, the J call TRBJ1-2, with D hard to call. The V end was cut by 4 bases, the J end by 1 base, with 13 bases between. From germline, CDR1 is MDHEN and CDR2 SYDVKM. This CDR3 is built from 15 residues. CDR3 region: CASSSLRAVNYGYTF. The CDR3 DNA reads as TGTGCCAGCAGTTCCCTCCGGGCCGTTAACTATGGCTACACCTTC.

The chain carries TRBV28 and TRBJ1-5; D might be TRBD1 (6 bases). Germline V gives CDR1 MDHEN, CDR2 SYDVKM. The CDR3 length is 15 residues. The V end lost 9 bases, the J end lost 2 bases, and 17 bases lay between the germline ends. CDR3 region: CASHWGRSGNQPQHF. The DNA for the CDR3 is TGTGCCAGTCATTGGGGGCGATCTGGCAATCAGCCCCAGCATTTT. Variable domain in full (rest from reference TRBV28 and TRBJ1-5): DVKVTQSSRYLVKRTGEKVFLECVQDMDHENMFWYRQDPGLGLRLIYFSYDVKMKEKGDIPEGYSVSREKKERFSLILESASTNQTSMYLCASHWGRSGNQPQHFGDGTRLSIL.

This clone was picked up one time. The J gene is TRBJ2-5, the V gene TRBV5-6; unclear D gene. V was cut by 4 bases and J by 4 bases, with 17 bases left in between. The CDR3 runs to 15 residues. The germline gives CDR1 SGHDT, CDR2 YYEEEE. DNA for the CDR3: TGTGCCAGCAGCGTGGGGTCAATGACGCGAGAGACCCAGTACTTC. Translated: CASSVGSMTRETQYF.

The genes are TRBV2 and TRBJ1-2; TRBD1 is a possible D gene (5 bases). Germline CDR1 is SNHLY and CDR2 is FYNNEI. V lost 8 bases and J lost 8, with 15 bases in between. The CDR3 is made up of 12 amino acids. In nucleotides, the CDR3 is TGTGCCAGCCGCCGTGAGGGGAAGGGCTACACCTTC. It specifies CASRREGKGYTF.

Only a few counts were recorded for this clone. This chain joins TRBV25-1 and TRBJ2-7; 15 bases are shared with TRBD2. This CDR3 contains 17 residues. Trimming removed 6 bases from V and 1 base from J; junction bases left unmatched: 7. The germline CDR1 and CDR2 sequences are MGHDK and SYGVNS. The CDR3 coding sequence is TGTGCCAGCAGGCCGGGACTAGCGGGAGGAGGGTCCTACGAGCAGTACTTC. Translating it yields CASRPGLAGGGSYEQYF.

CDR3 in amino acids: CASSYGGETQYF. CDR3 DNA: TGTGCCAGCAGTTACGGTGGGGAGACCCAGTACTTC. The chain couples TRBV6-6 to TRBJ2-5; D unresolved. Germline values: CDR1 MNHNY, CDR2 SVGAGI (reference sequence). V was clipped by 2 bases and J by 5 bases, with 6 bases between them. This CDR3 comprises 12 residues.

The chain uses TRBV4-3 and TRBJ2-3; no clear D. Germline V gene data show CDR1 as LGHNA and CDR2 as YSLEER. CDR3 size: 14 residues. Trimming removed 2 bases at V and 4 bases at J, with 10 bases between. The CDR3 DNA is TGCGCCAGCAGCCAACGCCCAGGCGCAGATACGCAGTATTTT. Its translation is CASSQRPGADTQYF.

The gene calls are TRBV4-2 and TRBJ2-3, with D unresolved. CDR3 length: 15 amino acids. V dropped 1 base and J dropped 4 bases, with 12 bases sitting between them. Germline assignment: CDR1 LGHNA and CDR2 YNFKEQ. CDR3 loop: CASSQGGLQADTQYF. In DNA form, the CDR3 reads TGTGCCAGCAGCCAAGGCGGCTTGCAGGCAGATACGCAGTATTTT.

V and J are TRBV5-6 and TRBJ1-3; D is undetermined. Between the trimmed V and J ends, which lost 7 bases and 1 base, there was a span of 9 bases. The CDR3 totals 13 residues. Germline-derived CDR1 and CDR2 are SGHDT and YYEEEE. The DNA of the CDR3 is TGTGCCAGCGGCGGGCCTTCTGGAAACACCATATATTTT. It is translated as CASGGPSGNTIYF.